This is a list of T cell receptor beta chains from one sample in a study of metastatic and nonmetastatic thyroid tumors. TCRdb re-called clones via MiXCR from the PCR reads. The data show 45,000 or so clones, with around 17% seen just once and approximately 21% held by the top ten. Material: blood. The receptor set was obtained from a female donor with papillary thyroid cancer or a benign thyroid nodule (not recorded which). Some clones in this sample may be carry-over from other donors' samples. The CDR3 runs from the conserved cysteine through the conserved F or W. The D gene is left open where the match is weak. Where a row states a size, it is once, few, many or the class of an expanded clone; other rows omit it.

CATLDSSCTGELFF	TGTGCCACTCTTGACTCATCATGCACCGGGGAGCTGTTTTTT	.	TRBV19	TRBJ2-2	few
CSARGEGGQETQYF	TGCAGTGCTAGGGGCGAGGGGGGCCAAGAGACCCAGTACTTC	.	TRBV20-1	TRBJ2-5	many
CASSPWMTGGMNEQYF	TGCGCCAGCAGCCCCTGGATGACTGGGGGGATGAACGAGCAGTACTTC	.	TRBV5-1	TRBJ2-7	.
CAISRTSGDTGELFF	TGTGCCATCAGCAGGACTAGCGGAGACACCGGGGAGCTGTTTTTT	TRBD2	TRBV10-3	TRBJ2-2	many
CALASGHRDSPLHF	TGTGCCTTAGCTTCGGGACACCGGGATTCACCCCTCCACTTT	.	TRBV30	TRBJ1-6	once
CATSDSRAGLGNEQFF	TGTGCCACCAGTGATTCCCGAGCGGGGCTTGGGAATGAGCAGTTCTTC	TRBD2	TRBV24-1	TRBJ2-1	many
CSARDTSVLETQYF	TGCAGTGCTAGAGACACTTCTGTCCTCGAGACCCAGTACTTC	.	TRBV20-1	TRBJ2-5	many
CASSSGQGREKLFF	TGTGCCAGCAGCTCGGGACAGGGGAGGGAAAAACTGTTTTTT	TRBD1	TRBV7-2	TRBJ1-4	.
CASSDGLQETQYF	TGTGCCAGCAGTGACGGACTTCAAGAGACCCAGTACTTC	.	TRBV2	TRBJ2-5	many
CASSWTGGTDTQYF	TGTGCCAGCAGCTGGACAGGGGGCACAGATACGCAGTATTTT	TRBD1	TRBV7-3	TRBJ2-3	many
CATERQGTDTQDF	TGTGCCACCGAACGCCAGGGCACAGATACGCAGGATTTT	.	TRBV24-1	TRBJ2-3	.
CASSPQTGLWTNEKLFF	TGTGCCAGCAGCCCCCAGACAGGGCTCTGGACTAATGAAAAACTGTTTTTT	TRBD1	TRBV7-8	TRBJ1-4	many